Sequencing of this T cell receptor (beta chain) was carried out in a study of identical twins listed by TCRdb under 2016. Study-level background: TCR alpha and beta repertoires from monozygotic twins, unrelated adults of various ages and cord blood were deep-sequenced to test whether fetal clonotypes persist. Replicate twin experiments were performed at different times using different library preparation protocols to rule out contamination.

CDR1 and CDR2, looked up from the germline V gene, are LGHNA and YNFKEQ. The CDR3, cysteine through phenylalanine, is 16 amino acids long. Only the CDR3 DNA stays, 48 bases, in frame from base 1. V is clipped by 4 bases and J by 3 bases, and the sequence between their germline boundaries is 16 bases long. The library was built by means of 5' RACE. Sequencing relied on an Illumina HiSeq 2000. Template switching introduced a universal primer binding site; the final cDNA contained a unique molecular identifier, enabling accurate counting of TCR cDNA molecules. Specific primers in the conserved constant-segment region were used to synthesize first-strand cDNA for the TCR alpha and beta chains. Each cDNA library was double barcoded, with a SMART-Mk sample barcode plus Illumina barcodes, to control for contamination. Two successive PCR steps introduced TruSeq adapter sequences along with Illumina sample barcodes. The TCR alpha and beta cDNA libraries were sequenced on the Illumina HiSeq platform using custom primers. From the authors' description of their analysis: MiGEC was used to process raw reads and extract unique molecular identifiers, and MiXCR was used to find CDR3 positions. Recombination models were inferred per individual with the repgenHMM and IGoR tools using an EM algorithm. Shared clonotype analysis was performed with the tcR package in R, normalizing sharing by the product of cloneset sizes. To study raw recombination free of thymic and clonal selection effects, out-of-frame nonproductive sequences were analyzed. TCRdb applied fastp at Q25 and MiXCR to the public reads, then kept only in-frame beta chains. All rows with the same CDR3 protein become a single entry with the most common DNA and genes. The V and J calls were not made by the authors but by TCRdb's processing. This sample holds hundreds of thousands of distinct CDR3 sequences; about 9.4% were observed only once. The ten largest account for 0.98% of the sample.

Every donor in the study was a healthy Caucasian. Three pairs of female monozygotic twins, all aged about 18 to 30 years, made up the twin cohort. Peripheral blood mononuclear cells were the source from which RNA for the TCR libraries was isolated. General conclusions and limits of the study: Invariant T cells such as MAIT and iNKT could partly confound zero-insertion analyses, although diverse VJ usage argued against such confounding for most clonotypes. Out-of-frame TCR alpha sharing in monozygotic twins was systematically underestimated by recombination models, whereas sharing between unrelated individuals was in agreement with the recombination models. Abundant cord blood beta clonotypes had fewer insertions, young adult naive repertoires showed a similar but weaker trend, and memory repertoires showed no such trend. Out-of-frame TCR alpha sequences shared between twins showed an excess of low generation-probability sequences compared with coincidental sharing between unrelated individuals. Because the same donors could not be followed over many years, conclusions were based on cross-sectional statistical analysis. The excess sharing between twins in beta out-of-frame sequences was weaker because fewer shared sequences reduced the signal-to-noise ratio.

In its sample, this clonotype was seen a few times. Its binding antigen is unknown. Qualities for individual bases were not recorded, and no much larger clone is one base off. The sample also formed part of further work on yellow fever vaccine responses in identical twins. The second publication reports: The authors reported that the T cell response to vaccination in identical twins appeared partly convergent and partly personalized. In the study, vaccine-responding T cell clones were precisely tracked in identical twins.

Sequenced: PBMCs. The receptor chain draws on TRBV4-2 and TRBJ2-1; no D gene can be assigned with confidence. The TCR was taken from a woman younger than 35 in good health. The encoded CDR3 is CASSPGPDSLYNEQFF. The bases are TGTGCCAGCAGCCCAGGACCAGACTCCCTCTACAATGAGCAGTTCTTC.